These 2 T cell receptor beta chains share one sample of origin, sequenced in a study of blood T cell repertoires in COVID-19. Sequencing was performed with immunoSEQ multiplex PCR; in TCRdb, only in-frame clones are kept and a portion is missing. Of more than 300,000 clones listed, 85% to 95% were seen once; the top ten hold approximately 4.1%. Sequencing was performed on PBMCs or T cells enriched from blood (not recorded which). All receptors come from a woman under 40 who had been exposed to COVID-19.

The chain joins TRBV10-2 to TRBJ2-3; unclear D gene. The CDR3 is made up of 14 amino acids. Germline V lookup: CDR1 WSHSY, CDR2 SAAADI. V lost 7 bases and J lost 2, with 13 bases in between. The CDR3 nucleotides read TGCGCCAGCACCCTCGTCCGGGTCACAGATACGCAGTATTTT. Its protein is CASTLVRVTDTQYF.

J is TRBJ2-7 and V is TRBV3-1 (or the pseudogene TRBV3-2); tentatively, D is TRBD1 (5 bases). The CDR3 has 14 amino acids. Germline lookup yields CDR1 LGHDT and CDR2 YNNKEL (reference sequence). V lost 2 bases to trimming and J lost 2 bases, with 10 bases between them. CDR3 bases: TGTGCCAGCAGCCAAACAGGAACGGCCTACGAGCAGTACTTC. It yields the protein CASSQTGTAYEQYF.